The T cell receptor (beta chain) described here comes from a study of blood T cells in healthy people across ages. Next came a second PCR, run for about 7 to 11 cycles, which used a sample-barcoded 5' primer along with a J-beta primer mix. There were at least 2.5 million CDR3-containing paired-end reads obtained from each sample. TCRdb fed the 5' RACE reads into MiXCR, producing one record per CDR3 protein. The sample shows some 1.4 million distinct CDR3 sequences, around 42% of them seen only once. The length of the CDR3 is 14 residues. J lost 7 bases, V lost 2 bases, and 8 bases had no gene match. Germline assignment: CDR1 LGHDT and CDR2 YNNKEL (reference sequence).

The sequencing sample was made of blood. This chain links TRBV3-1 with TRBJ2-7, with TRBD2 matching 7 bases. This clonotype was obtained from a woman between 18 and 29 years old in good health. The CDR3 reads CASSQNKRGGEQYF. For the CDR3, the DNA is TGTGCCAGCAGCCAAAACAAGAGGGGAGGGGAGCAGTACTTC.